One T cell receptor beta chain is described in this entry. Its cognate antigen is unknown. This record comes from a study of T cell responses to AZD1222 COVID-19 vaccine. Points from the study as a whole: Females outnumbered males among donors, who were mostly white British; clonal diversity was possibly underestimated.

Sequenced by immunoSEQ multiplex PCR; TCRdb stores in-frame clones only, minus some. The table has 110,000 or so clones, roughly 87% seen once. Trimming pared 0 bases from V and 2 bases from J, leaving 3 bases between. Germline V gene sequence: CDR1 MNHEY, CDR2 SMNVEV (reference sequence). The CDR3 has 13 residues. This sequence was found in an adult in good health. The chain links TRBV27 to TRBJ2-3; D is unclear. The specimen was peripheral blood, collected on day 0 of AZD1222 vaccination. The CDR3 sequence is CASSLSITDTQYF. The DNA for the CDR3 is TGTGCCAGCAGTTTATCCATCACAGATACGCAGTATTTT.